The present T cell receptor beta chain was sequenced within a study of shared clonotypes between healthy human individuals. Study results and limitations: Donor scarcity curtailed the genetic and exposure-history diversity represented herein. Generally, naive subsets (rather than memory subsets) showed larger estimated richness.

Of note for this clone: Its antigen is unidentified.

The CDR3 is 18 amino acids. CDR1 is SGHTA and CDR2 is FQGNSA in the germline V gene. Trimming cost V 2 bases and J 0 bases, with 18 bases left between them. Over several immunoSEQ plates, each subset's genomic DNA was distributed in even portions. Sequenced by immunoSEQ multiplex PCR; TCRdb stores in-frame clones only, minus some. The sample carries 230,000 or so clones, 65% recorded once. The source of this sequence is a young man in good health. Sequencing was performed on memory CD4+ T cells sorted from blood. Subset here: CD45RA-negative fraction. The rearrangement links TRBV7-2 to TRBJ2-3, with TRBD1 as a possible D gene (6 bases). CDR3 nucleotides: TGTGCCAGCAGCTTATACCTTTCCAGGGGCCCTAGCACAGATACGCAGTATTTT. This sequence encodes CASSLYLSRGPSTDTQYF.